This T cell receptor (beta chain) was sequenced in a study of breast tumors, draining lymph nodes, adjacent tissues. Study outcomes and limitations: Data fit most tumor T cells coming from lymph node, expanding in tumor. Compared with lymph nodes, tumors were less diverse; compared with nontumor tissue, more.

The CDR3 covers 15 residues. Per the germline V gene, CDR1 is DFQATT and CDR2 is SNEGSKA (reference sequence). V dropped 0 bases and J dropped 4; count of bases not matched to a gene: 8. Turning to this clonotype: What it recognizes is unknown. A much larger clone is a single base away; this may be a read error.

Samples came from axillary lymph nodes draining the breast cancer. Each CDR3 protein gets one entry after TCRdb re-called the multiplex PCR reads with MiXCR. The sample has some 140,000 distinct CDR3 sequences; around 24% are singletons. This receptor was taken from a female donor with breast cancer. Some clones in this sample may be carry-over from other donors' samples. What was sequenced was axillary lymph node tissue. The chain has TRBV20-1 and TRBJ2-5, with 7 bases fitting TRBD2. The CDR3 loop reads CSARDSGGGRETQYF. CDR3 bases: TGCAGTGCTAGAGATTCAGGCGGGGGAAGAGAGACCCAGTACTTC.